The 26 T cell receptor beta chains in this list originate from one sample, sequenced in a study of blood T cell repertoires in COVID-19. TCRdb keeps only in-frame clones here, not all; method: immunoSEQ multiplex PCR. The sample has 200,000 to 250,000 clones; roughly 87% are singletons. The sample was peripheral blood. Receptor source: a woman younger than 35 who had recovered from COVID-19.

This chain uses TRBV7-2 with TRBJ1-1, with a tentative D call TRBD1 (6 bases). V lost 5 bases and J lost 5, with 15 bases in between. The CDR3 length is 14 residues. Germline values: CDR1 SGHTA, CDR2 FQGNSA. DNA for the CDR3: TGTGCCAGCAGCCAACAGGGAGTGTGGACTGAAGCTTTCTTT. This codes for CASSQQGVWTEAFF.

The chain joins TRBV13 to TRBJ2-7, with 8 nucleotides matching TRBD2. This CDR3 has 15 amino acids. Germline values: CDR1 PRHDT, CDR2 FYEKMQ (reference sequence). V was clipped by 2 bases and J by 1 base; unmatched bases: 4. CDR3 nucleotide sequence: TGTGCCAGCAGCTTACCAACTAGCGGATCCTACGAGCAGTACTTC. It codes for CASSLPTSGSYEQYF. The full variable domain, rest sourced from reference TRBV13 and TRBJ2-7, is AAGVIQSPRHLIKEKRETATLKCYPIPRHDTVYWYQQGPGQDPQFLISFYEKMQSDKGSIPDRFSAQQFSDYHSELNMSSLELGDSALYFCASSLPTSGSYEQYFGPGTRLTVT.

This chain uses TRBV27 with TRBJ1-1; D is unclear. The germline CDR1 and CDR2 sequences are MNHEY and SMNVEV (reference sequence). Trimming cost V 1 base and J 1 base, with 10 bases left between them. This CDR3 has 15 amino acids. CDR3 sequence: CASSLYSGENTEAFF. The CDR3 DNA is TGTGCCAGCAGTTTATATTCCGGAGAGAACACTGAAGCTTTCTTT.

Points on this clone: The same CDR3 can be traced to other DNA sequences in this sample. The chain links TRBV9 to TRBJ2-1; TRBD1 is a possible D gene (6 bases). V lost 0 bases and J lost 6, with 7 bases in between. The length of the CDR3 is 13 residues. CDR1 is SGDLS and CDR2 is YYNGEE in the germline V gene. The CDR3 protein is CASSVGGGNEQFF. As DNA, the CDR3 is TGTGCCAGCAGCGTAGGAGGGGGCAATGAGCAGTTCTTC.

The V call is TRBV25-1, the J call TRBJ1-4; 9 nucleotides line up with TRBD1. The CDR3 has 15 amino acids. Trimming at V came to 3 bases and at J to 8 bases, leaving 7 bases not matched to a gene. CDR1 and CDR2 (germline): MGHDK, SYGVNS. This chain's CDR3 is CASSDLTGGDEKLFF. The CDR3 DNA reads as TGTGCCAGCAGTGACTTGACAGGGGGAGACGAAAAACTGTTTTTT. The whole variable domain, filled in from reference TRBV25-1 and TRBJ1-4, reads EADIYQTPRYLVIGTGKKITLECSQTMGHDKMYWYQQDPGMELHLIHYSYGVNSTEKGDLSSESTVSRIRTEHFPLTLESARPSHTSQYLCASSDLTGGDEKLFFGSGTQLSVL.

This chain connects TRBV29-1 to TRBJ1-2, with TRBD1 matching over 8 bases. Germline CDR1 is SQVTM and CDR2 is ANQGSEA. V dropped 3 bases and J dropped 3; count of bases not matched to a gene: 12. This CDR3 comprises 16 residues. DNA of the CDR3: TGCAGCGTTGAGTTCTTCGGACAGGGTGGGGACTATGGCTACACCTTC. It translates to CSVEFFGQGGDYGYTF.

The chain uses TRBV3-1 (or the pseudogene TRBV3-2) and TRBJ1-4, with 7 positions matching TRBD1. CDR1 LGHDT and CDR2 YNNKEL come from the germline V gene (reference sequence). With V trimmed by 2 bases and J by 3 bases, 6 bases remained unmatched. The CDR3 spans 16 residues. In DNA form, the CDR3 reads TGTGCCAGCAGCCAAATAAACAGGGGAGCTAATGAAAAACTGTTTTTT. Encoded protein: CASSQINRGANEKLFF.

The CDR3 coding sequence is TGTGCCAGCAGTCACGTCCGGGGGGGGGCTACGAACACTGAAGCTTTCTTT. Translation gives CASSHVRGGATNTEAFF. The chain uses TRBV27 and TRBJ1-1; a weak D match, TRBD1 (6 bases). CDR3 length: 17 amino acids. Looked up from germline, CDR1 is MNHEY and CDR2 is SMNVEV (reference sequence). V was shortened by 5 bases and J by 1 base, with 20 bases between the two germline ends.

V is TRBV12-3 or TRBV12-4 and J is TRBJ2-7; tentative D call: TRBD1 (6 bases). The germline V and J ends were trimmed by 2 bases and 5 bases, with 10 bases remaining between them. CDR3 length equals 13 residues. CDR3 sequence: CASSLWGQNEQYF. CDR3 DNA: TGTGCCAGCAGTTTATGGGGGCAAAACGAGCAGTACTTC.

The chain carries TRBV11-2 and TRBJ2-1; 8 bases are a match to TRBD2. The CDR3 is 15 amino acids. The V gene's germline CDR1 is SGHAT and CDR2 FQNNGV. V lost 3 bases to trimming and J lost 5 bases; unmatched junction nucleotides: 6. CDR3 protein: CASSLQGLEHNEQFF. Here the CDR3 DNA reads TGTGCCAGCAGCTTGCAGGGACTAGAACACAATGAGCAGTTCTTC.

V usage is TRBV29-1 and J usage is TRBJ2-3, with D tentatively TRBD2 (6 bases). Germline V lookup: CDR1 SQVTM, CDR2 ANQGSEA. The CDR3 covers 14 residues. V was trimmed by 1 base and J by 5 bases, leaving 13 bases between them. CDR3 DNA: TGCAGCGTTGAAGGAAGCTCTAGCGTAGATACGCAGTATTTT. This gives the protein CSVEGSSSVDTQYF.

This chain connects TRBV10-3 to TRBJ2-6, with D maybe TRBD1 (5 bases). The V gene's germline CDR1 is ENHRY and CDR2 SYGVKD. The CDR3 is 15 amino acids. Trimming pared 3 bases from V and 4 bases from J, leaving 10 bases between. The CDR3 loop is CAISDGRAGANVLTF. In DNA form, the CDR3 reads TGTGCCATCAGTGACGGCAGGGCGGGGGCCAACGTCCTGACTTTC.

The chain carries TRBV27 and TRBJ2-1; 11 bases line up with TRBD2. There are 17 residues in the CDR3. Germline V lookup: CDR1 MNHEY, CDR2 SMNVEV (reference sequence). Trimming at V came to 5 bases and at J to 6 bases, leaving 12 bases not matched to a gene. The CDR3 sequence: CASSILAGESLGNEQFF. For the CDR3, the DNA is TGTGCCAGCAGTATACTAGCGGGAGAGAGCCTTGGCAATGAGCAGTTCTTC.

The chain links TRBV9 to TRBJ1-2; 7 nucleotides match TRBD1. V lost 0 bases, J lost 10 bases, and 12 bases stayed unmatched. The CDR3 runs to 15 residues. Per germline, CDR1 SGDLS and CDR2 YYNGEE. The CDR3 protein is CASSVAVTGLELYTF. The CDR3 DNA is TGTGCCAGCAGCGTAGCTGTGACAGGGCTTGAACTCTACACCTTC.

CDR3 region: CASSETGVNTEAFF. The CDR3 nucleotides are TGCGCCAGCAGTGAAACAGGGGTAAACACTGAAGCTTTCTTT. The chain couples TRBV10-2 to TRBJ1-1, with 7 bases fitting TRBD1. The CDR3 contains 14 residues. J lost 2 bases, V lost 3 bases, and 3 bases had no gene match. Germline loops: CDR1 WSHSY, CDR2 SAAADI.

J is TRBJ1-1 and V is TRBV6-2 or TRBV6-3, with 7 positions matching TRBD1. The CDR3 runs to 13 residues. V shed 2 bases, J shed 3 bases, and the junction held 0 bases outside the gene matches. Germline lookup yields CDR1 MNHEY and CDR2 SVGEGT. The CDR3: CASSYRGHTEAFF. CDR3 in DNA: TGTGCCAGCAGTTACAGGGGGCACACTGAAGCTTTCTTT.

The CDR3 DNA reads as TGCGCCAGCAGCCAAGATCCGACGGCTGCAGGGATGAGCTACACCTTC. Translation: CASSQDPTAAGMSYTF. The V and J genes are TRBV4-3 and TRBJ1-2; D perhaps matches TRBD1 (5 bases). The CDR3 loop spans 16 amino acids. The V gene lost 0 bases and the J gene lost 9 bases, with 20 bases spanning the gap. Germline lookup yields CDR1 LGHNA and CDR2 YSLEER.

The rearrangement uses TRBV5-1 and TRBJ1-4; 9 bases are shared with TRBD1. Per germline, CDR1 SGHRS and CDR2 YFSETQ. Trimming cost V 4 bases and J 6 bases; bases outside gene matches: 19. This CDR3 has 19 residues. The CDR3 nucleotides read TGCGCCAGCAGCCTCAGCTATATAAACGTCCGGGACAGGGATGAAAAACTGTTTTTT. Its translation is CASSLSYINVRDRDEKLFF.

This clone appeared a single time. The V and J genes are TRBV6-2 or TRBV6-3 and TRBJ1-1; tentative D call: TRBD1 (5 bases). Trimming took off 5 bases at V and 3 bases at J, with 10 bases between the two ends. Germline CDR1 is MNHEY and CDR2 is SVGEGT. The length of the CDR3 is 13 residues. The CDR3: CASSGAAYTEAFF. CDR3 in DNA: TGTGCCAGCAGTGGGGCCGCTTACACTGAAGCTTTCTTT.

V is TRBV10-3 and J is TRBJ1-2; TRBD1 agrees at 8 bases. The germline gives CDR1 ENHRY, CDR2 SYGVKD. The ends lost 4 bases at V and 9 bases at J; junction bases unmatched: 10. The CDR3 extends over 14 amino acids. For the CDR3, the DNA is TGTGCCATCAGTGTACAGGGGGACCTTTATAGCTACACCTTC. Amino acids: CAISVQGDLYSYTF.

This chain uses TRBV7-6 with TRBJ2-1; 9 nucleotides align to TRBD2. Unmatched junction bases numbered 9, after V lost 3 bases and J lost 3 bases. Per the germline V gene, CDR1 is SGHVS and CDR2 is FNYEAQ. This CDR3 contains 17 residues. DNA for the CDR3: TGTGCCAGCAGCTTCTCAGCGGGAGGCCTGCTCTACAATGAGCAGTTCTTC. It specifies CASSFSAGGLLYNEQFF. Full variable domain (outside the CDR3, taken from reference TRBV7-6 and TRBJ2-1): GAGVSQSPRYKVTKRGQDVALRCDPISGHVSLYWYRQALGQGPEFLTYFNYEAQQDKSGLPNDRFSAERPEGSISTLTIQRTEQRDSAMYRCASSFSAGGLLYNEQFFGPGTRLTVL.

This chain joins TRBV6-6 and TRBJ1-2; 9 bases fit TRBD1. V was clipped by 0 bases and J by 6 bases; unmatched bases: 8. Germline-derived CDR1 and CDR2 are MNHNY and SVGAGI (reference sequence). This CDR3 is built from 16 residues. DNA for the CDR3: TGTGCCAGCAGTTACTCGATGGGACAGGGTACGCATGGCTACACCTTC. The encoded protein is CASSYSMGQGTHGYTF.

The DNA for the CDR3 is TGTGCTAGTGGTTTGGGGGGACAGGGAGGAGAGACCCAGTACTTC. This encodes CASGLGGQGGETQYF. V gene TRBV12-5 combines with J gene TRBJ2-5; 9 bases align to TRBD1. V trimming: 1 base; J trimming: 4 bases; junction bases outside the gene matches: 4. CDR3 length: 15 amino acids. Germline CDR1 is LGHNT and CDR2 is FRNRAP. Full variable domain (outside the CDR3, taken from reference TRBV12-5 and TRBJ2-5): DARVTQTPRHKVTEMGQEVTMRCQPILGHNTVFWYRQTMMQGLELLAYFRNRAPLDDSGMPKDRFSAEMPDATLATLKIQPSEPRDSAVYFCASGLGGQGGETQYFGPGTRLLVL.

This chain links TRBV11-3 with TRBJ2-1; D gene uncertain. This CDR3 has 13 amino acids. Germline V gene lookup returns CDR1 SGHNT and CDR2 YENEEA. V gave up 5 bases and J gave up 8 bases, with 13 bases separating them. The CDR3 DNA reads TGTGCCAGCAGCGTACGCGCAGGATATGAGCAGTTCTTC. Amino acid sequence: CASSVRAGYEQFF.

The chain recombines TRBV5-1 with TRBJ1-1, with D possibly being TRBD1 (5 bases). Germline-derived CDR1 and CDR2 are SGHRS and YFSETQ. Trimming took off 1 base at V and 3 bases at J, with 13 bases between the two ends. The CDR3 covers 15 residues. Written as DNA, the CDR3 is TGCGCCAGCAGCTTGAGGATCCAGGGATACACTGAAGCTTTCTTT. Translated: CASSLRIQGYTEAFF.

In this sample, this clone turned up a few times. The chain carries TRBV6-2 or TRBV6-3 and TRBJ2-1, with 9 bases that match TRBD2. CDR1 and CDR2 from the germline V gene are MNHEY and SVGEGT. This CDR3 has 13 residues. The J segment lost 9 bases and the V segment lost 6 bases, leaving 6 bases of the junction unmatched. The CDR3 region has the DNA TGTGCCAGCAGCCCTCGGCGGGAGGGTGAGCAGTTCTTC. Translation gives CASSPRREGEQFF.